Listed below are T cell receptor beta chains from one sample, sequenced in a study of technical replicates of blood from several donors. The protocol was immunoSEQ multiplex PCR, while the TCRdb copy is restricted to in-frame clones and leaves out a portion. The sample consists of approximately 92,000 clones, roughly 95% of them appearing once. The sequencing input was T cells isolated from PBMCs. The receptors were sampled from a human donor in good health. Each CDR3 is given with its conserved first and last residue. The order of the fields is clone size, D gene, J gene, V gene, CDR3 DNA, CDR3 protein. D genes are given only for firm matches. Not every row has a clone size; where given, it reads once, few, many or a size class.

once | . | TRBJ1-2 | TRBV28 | TGTGCCAGCAGGGAGGGTCTAAGTGATGGCTACACCTTC | CASREGLSDGYTF
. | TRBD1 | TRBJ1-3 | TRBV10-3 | TGTGCCATCAGTGAGTCGAGTACAGGGGGAGGAAACACCATATATTTT | CAISESSTGGGNTIYF
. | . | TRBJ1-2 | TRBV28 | TGTGCCAGCAGTACTAATTATGGCTACACCTTC | CASSTNYGYTF
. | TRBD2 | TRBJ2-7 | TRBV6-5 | TGTGCCAGCAGTTACGGGGCACTAGCGGGAGGCTACGAGCAGTACTTC | CASSYGALAGGYEQYF
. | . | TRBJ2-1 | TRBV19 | TGTGCCAGTAGTATCGGCACAGGGATAGATGAGCAGTTCTTC | CASSIGTGIDEQFF
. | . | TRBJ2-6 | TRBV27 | TGTGCCAGCAGTTTATCGAGGGGGACTGGGGCCAACGTCCTGACTTTC | CASSLSRGTGANVLTF
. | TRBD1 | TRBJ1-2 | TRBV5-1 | TGCGCCAGCAGATACGACAGGGGGTATGGCTACACCTTC | CASRYDRGYGYTF
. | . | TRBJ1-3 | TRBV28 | TGTGCCAGCAGTGAAGCGGGGGATACTGGAAACACCATATATTTT | CASSEAGDTGNTIYF
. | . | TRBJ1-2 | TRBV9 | TGTGCCAGCAGTGAAACCCCGGGGGCTAACTATGGCTACACCTTC | CASSETPGANYGYTF
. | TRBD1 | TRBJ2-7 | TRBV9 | TGTGCCAGCAGCGGGGGACAGCCCCCCTACGAGCAGTACTTC | CASSGGQPPYEQYF
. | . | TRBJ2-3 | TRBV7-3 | TGTGCCAGCAGCTTATATAACAGACCCACAGATACGCAGTATTTT | CASSLYNRPTDTQYF
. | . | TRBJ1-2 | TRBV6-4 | TGTGCCAGCAGTGGGGCCGGGGGTGGCTACACCTTC | CASSGAGGGYTF
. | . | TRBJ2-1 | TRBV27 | TGTGCCAGCAGTTTATCAGAAGGCGAGACTTCCAATGAGCAGTTCTTC | CASSLSEGETSNEQFF
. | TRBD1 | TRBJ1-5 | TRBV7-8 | TGTGCCAGCAGCGCGACAGGGGAGAATCAGCCCCAGCATTTT | CASSATGENQPQHF
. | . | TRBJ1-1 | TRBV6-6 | TGTGCCAGCACCCCCAGCGGGGGCACTGAAGCTTTCTTT | CASTPSGGTEAFF
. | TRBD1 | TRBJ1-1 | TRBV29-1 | TGCAGCGTCGTTACTACAGGGGCGAGGACTGAAGCTTTCTTT | CSVVTTGARTEAFF
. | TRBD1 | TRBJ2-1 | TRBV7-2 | TGTGCCAGCAGCACCCGACAGGGGGATAAGACGTATGAGCAGTTCTTC | CASSTRQGDKTYEQFF
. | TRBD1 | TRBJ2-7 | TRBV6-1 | TGTGCCAGCAGTGAAGGGGGACAGAGAAGATACGAGCAGTACTTC | CASSEGGQRRYEQYF
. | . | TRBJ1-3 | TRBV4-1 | TGCGCCAGCAGCCAAGAGGGTGAGAGGGCTGGAAACACCATATATTTT | CASSQEGERAGNTIYF
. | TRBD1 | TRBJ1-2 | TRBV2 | TGTGCCAGCGGTGGGAGGGACAGGGTGGATGGCTACACCTTC | CASGGRDRVDGYTF
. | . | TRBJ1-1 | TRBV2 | TGTGCCAGCAGCGTACAGGGAGGGATCACTGAAGCTTTCTTT | CASSVQGGITEAFF
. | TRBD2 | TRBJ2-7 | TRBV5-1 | TGCGCCAGCAGCTCCAGCGGGAGTCCCTACGAGCAGTACTTC | CASSSSGSPYEQYF
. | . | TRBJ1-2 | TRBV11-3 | TGTGCCAGCAGCTTAGCCGGGGACTATGGCTACACCTTC | CASSLAGDYGYTF
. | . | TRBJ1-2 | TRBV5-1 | TGCGCCAGCAGCTTAAGAGGGATAAACTATGGCTACACCTTC | CASSLRGINYGYTF
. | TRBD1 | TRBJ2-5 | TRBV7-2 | TGTGCCAGCAGCCCAGGGGGCTATGGTGGGACCCAGTACTTC | CASSPGGYGGTQYF
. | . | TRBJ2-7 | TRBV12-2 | TGTGCAAGTCGCTTAGTAATGTGGAGGGGATACGAGCAGTACTTC | CASRLVMWRGYEQYF
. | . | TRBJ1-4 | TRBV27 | TGTGCCAGCAGTTTATATACAGACCCCCAAGGCGTTACTAATGAAAAACTGTTTTTT | CASSLYTDPQGVTNEKLFF
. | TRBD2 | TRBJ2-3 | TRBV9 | TGTGCCAGCAGCGGACTAGCGGGAGGGCCTACAGATACGCAGTATTTT | CASSGLAGGPTDTQYF
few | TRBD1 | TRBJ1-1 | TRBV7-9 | TGTGCCAGCAGCTACCGGGACAGGGGCACTGAAGCTTTCTTT | CASSYRDRGTEAFF
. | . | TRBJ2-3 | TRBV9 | TGTGCCAGCAGCGTAACAGGAGACACAGATACGCAGTATTTT | CASSVTGDTDTQYF
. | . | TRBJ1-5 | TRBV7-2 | TGTGCCAGCAGCTTGGGAGGACTTAGCAATCAGCCCCAGCATTTT | CASSLGGLSNQPQHF
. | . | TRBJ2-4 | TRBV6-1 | TGTGCCAGCAAGTCGGACACCTCTTCTATCCAGTACTTC | CASKSDTSSIQYF
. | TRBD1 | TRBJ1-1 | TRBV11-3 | TGTGCCAGCAGACGCAAATACAGGGGAGCGCCAATGAACACTGAAGCTTTCTTT | CASRRKYRGAPMNTEAFF
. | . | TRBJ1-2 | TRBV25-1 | TGTGCCAGCATGACACCATTTGGCTACACCTTC | CASMTPFGYTF
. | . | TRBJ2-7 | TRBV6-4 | TGTGCCAGCAGTCAACAGGGGCCGGGGGGGTACGAGCAGTACTTC | CASSQQGPGGYEQYF
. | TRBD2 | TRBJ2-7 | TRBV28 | TGTGCCAGCAGTTCCCGACTAGCGGGAGACTCCGAGCAGTACTTC | CASSSRLAGDSEQYF
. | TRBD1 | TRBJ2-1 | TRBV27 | TGTGCCAGCAGTTTATCCAGTACAGGGGACAATGAGCAGTTCTTC | CASSLSSTGDNEQFF
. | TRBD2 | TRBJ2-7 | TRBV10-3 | TGTGCCATCAGGGGGCGGGAGGGCCAATACGAGCAGTACTTC | CAIRGREGQYEQYF
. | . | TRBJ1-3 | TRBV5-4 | TGTGCCAGCAGCTTGGATGGGGCGAAGATCGGAAACACCATATATTTT | CASSLDGAKIGNTIYF
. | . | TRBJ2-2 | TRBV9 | TGTGCCAGCAGCGTAGGGCCCACCGGGGAGCTGTTTTTT | CASSVGPTGELFF
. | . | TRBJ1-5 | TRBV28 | TGTGCCAGCAGCGCAGGGATCCCAAATCAGCCCCAGCATTTT | CASSAGIPNQPQHF
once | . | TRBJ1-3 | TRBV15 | TGTGCCACCAGCCTATCAGGCGGGGTTTACTCTGGAAACACCATATATTTT | CATSLSGGVYSGNTIYF
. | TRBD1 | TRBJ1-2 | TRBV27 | TGTGCCAGCAGTTACAGCAGGGGGAATGGCTACACCTTC | CASSYSRGNGYTF